This entry concerns a single T cell receptor beta chain. What it recognizes is unknown. TCRdb's copy holds only in-frame clones and misses some; the assay was immunoSEQ multiplex PCR. Of around 190,000 clones listed, 85% to 95% are singletons. The germline V and J ends were trimmed by 3 bases and 0 bases, with 24 bases remaining between them. The germline V gene has CDR1 MNHEY and CDR2 SMNVEV (reference sequence). The CDR3 totals 20 residues. The data belong to a study of T cell responses to AZD1222 COVID-19 vaccine. Study-level findings and limits: Per reports, nearly half of all spike-specific TCRs target regions that are unmutated in variants. Vaccine-associated CD4 TCRs ranged over spike, dominating at 160-218 and 743-854. Donors, mostly white British, included more females; clonal diversity was possibly underestimated.

The chain is built from TRBV27 and TRBJ1-5; D ambiguous. This TCR was sampled from an adult who received the AZD1222 COVID-19 vaccine. The source was peripheral blood, collected 28 days after the second AZD1222 dose. DNA of the CDR3: TGTGCCAGCAGTTTCTCTTTTCGAGCGAGGAGCTTCAATAGCAATCAGCCCCAGCATTTT. Its protein is CASSFSFRARSFNSNQPQHF.